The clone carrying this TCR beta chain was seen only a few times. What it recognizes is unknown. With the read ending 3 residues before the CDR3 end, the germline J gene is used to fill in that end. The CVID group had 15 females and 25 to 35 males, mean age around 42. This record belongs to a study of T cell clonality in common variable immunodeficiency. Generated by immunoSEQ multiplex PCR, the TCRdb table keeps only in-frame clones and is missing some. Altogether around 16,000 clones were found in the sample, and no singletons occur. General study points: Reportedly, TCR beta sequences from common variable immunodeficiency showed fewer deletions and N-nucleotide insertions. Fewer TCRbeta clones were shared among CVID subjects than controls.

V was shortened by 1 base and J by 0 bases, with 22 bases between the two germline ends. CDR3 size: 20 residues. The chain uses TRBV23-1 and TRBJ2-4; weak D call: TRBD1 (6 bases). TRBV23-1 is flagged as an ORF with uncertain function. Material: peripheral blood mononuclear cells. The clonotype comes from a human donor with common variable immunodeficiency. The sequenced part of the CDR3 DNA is TGCGCCAGCAGTCAATTTTCAGGGGCAGGTCCTGCCCTAGCCAAAAACATT. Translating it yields CASSQFSGAGPALAKNI. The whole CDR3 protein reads CASSQFSGAGPALAKNIQYF.